These 6 T cell receptor beta chains were sequenced from one sample in a study of blood T cell repertoires in COVID-19. Sequencing was performed with immunoSEQ multiplex PCR; in TCRdb, only in-frame clones are kept and a portion is missing. This sample has about 300,000 clones, with around 87% found just once. Specimen: peripheral blood. These receptors originate from an older man with acute or convalescent COVID-19.

This sequence joins TRBV27 and TRBJ2-3; 15 bases are a match to TRBD2. The length of the CDR3 is 19 residues. Germline V CDR1 and CDR2: MNHEY, SMNVEV (reference sequence). V gave up 6 bases and J gave up 6 bases; unmatched junction bases: 16. The CDR3 DNA reads TGTGCCAGCAGCGGACTAGCGGGAGGGGTTTTGTTGGGTGCGGATACGCAGTATTTT. Its protein product is CASSGLAGGVLLGADTQYF.

This sequence joins TRBV10-1 and TRBJ2-7; 7 positions match TRBD2. V was clipped by 0 bases and J by 6 bases; unmatched bases: 8. There are 15 residues in the CDR3. Looked up from germline, CDR1 is WNHNN and CDR2 is SYGVQD (reference sequence). This CDR3 is CASSESGRERVEQYF. The CDR3 nucleotides read TGCGCCAGCAGTGAGTCGGGGCGGGAGAGGGTCGAGCAGTACTTC.

This clone has a single count. The chain links TRBV7-8 to TRBJ2-1; TRBD2 agrees at 10 bases. The trim removed 0 bases at V and 8 bases at J, leaving 10 bases unmatched. Per the germline V gene, CDR1 is SGHVS and CDR2 is FQNEAQ. The CDR3 loop spans 17 amino acids. DNA for the CDR3: TGTGCCAGCAGCTTAGCGGGGCTAGCGGGGGTTAGGGATGAGCAGTTCTTC. This codes for CASSLAGLAGVRDEQFF.

The chain links TRBV5-4 to TRBJ1-2; D not resolved. The V end lost 4 bases, the J end lost 6 bases, and 10 bases lay between the germline ends. There are 12 residues in the CDR3. Germline CDR1 SGHNT, CDR2 YYREEE (reference sequence). The CDR3: CASSPGSNGYTF. CDR3 in DNA: TGTGCCAGCAGCCCGGGGTCGAATGGCTACACCTTC. The whole variable domain, filled in from reference TRBV5-4 and TRBJ1-2, reads ETGVTQSPTHLIKTRGQQVTLRCSSQSGHNTVSWYQQALGQGPQFIFQYYREEENGRGNFPPRFSGLQFPNYSSELNVNALELDDSALYLCASSPGSNGYTFGSGTRLTVV.

The chain recombines TRBV5-6 with TRBJ1-5; 10 nucleotides align to TRBD1. The CDR3 totals 17 residues. Germline V gene data show CDR1 as SGHDT and CDR2 as YYEEEE. V trimming: 1 base; J trimming: 3 bases; junction bases outside the gene matches: 7. Here the CDR3 DNA reads TGTGCCAGCAGCTTGCTGACAGGGGGCCCAAACAATCAGCCCCAGCATTTT. The encoded protein is CASSLLTGGPNNQPQHF. The full variable domain, completed using reference TRBV5-6 and TRBJ1-5, is DAGVTQSPTHLIKTRGQQVTLRCSPKSGHDTVSWYQQALGQGPQFIFQYYEEEERQRGNFPDRFSGHQFPNYSSELNVNALLLGDSALYLCASSLLTGGPNNQPQHFGDGTRLSIL.

This clone was seen only a few times. This chain connects TRBV27 to TRBJ1-5; a possible D gene is TRBD1 (5 bases). Germline values: CDR1 MNHEY, CDR2 SMNVEV (reference sequence). Between the trimmed V and J ends, which lost 4 bases and 4 bases, there was a span of 14 bases. This CDR3 is 15 amino acids long. The CDR3 loop reads CASSSILRGNQPQHF. The CDR3 DNA follows: TGTGCCAGCAGTTCTATCCTTAGGGGAAATCAGCCCCAGCATTTT.